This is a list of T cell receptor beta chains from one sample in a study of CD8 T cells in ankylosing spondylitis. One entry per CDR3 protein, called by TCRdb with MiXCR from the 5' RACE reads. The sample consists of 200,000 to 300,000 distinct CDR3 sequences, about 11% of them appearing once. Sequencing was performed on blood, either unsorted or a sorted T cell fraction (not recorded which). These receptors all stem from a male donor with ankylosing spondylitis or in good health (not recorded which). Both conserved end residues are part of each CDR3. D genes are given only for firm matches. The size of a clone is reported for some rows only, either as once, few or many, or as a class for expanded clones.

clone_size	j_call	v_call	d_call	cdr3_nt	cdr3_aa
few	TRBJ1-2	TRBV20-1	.	TGCAGTGCTAGAGATGGTGGGGGCTACACCTTC	CSARDGGGYTF
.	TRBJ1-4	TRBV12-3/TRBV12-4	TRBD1	TGTGCCAGCAGTTTGGACAGGGAAGTGTGGTTCTACTGGGGAAAACTGTTTTTT	CASSLDREVWFYWGKLFF
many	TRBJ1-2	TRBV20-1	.	TGCAGTGCTAGAGAACCAGGGTACTATGGCTACACCTTC	CSAREPGYYGYTF
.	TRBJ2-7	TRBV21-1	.	TGTGCCAGCAGCATCCGGGACAGGGGCTGTTACGAGCAGTACTTC	CASSIRDRGCYEQYF
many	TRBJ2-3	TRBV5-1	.	TGCGCCAGCAGCCAGGCGGGCGGTAGCACAGATACGCAGTATTTT	CASSQAGGSTDTQYF
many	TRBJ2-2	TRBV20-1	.	TGCAGTGCCCCACTTCAAGGGAGCACCGGGGAGCTGTTTTTT	CSAPLQGSTGELFF
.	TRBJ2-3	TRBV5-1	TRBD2	TGCGCCAGCAGCTTGACGACTAGCGGGAGGGCCGACCCTGAACTTACAGATACGCAGTATTTT	CASSLTTSGRADPELTDTQYF
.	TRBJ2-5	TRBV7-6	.	TGTGCCAGCAGCCCCCGGACCAAACCAACCCAGTACTTC	CASSPRTKPTQYF
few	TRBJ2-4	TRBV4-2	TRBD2	TGTGCCAGCAGCCCCCTGACTAGCGAACTATCTCTATCCAAAAACATTCAGTACTTC	CASSPLTSELSLSKNIQYF
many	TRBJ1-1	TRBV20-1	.	TGCAGTGCTAGAGGTCGAATGAACACTGAAGCTTTCTTT	CSARGRMNTEAFF